The entry that follows covers one T cell receptor (beta chain) sequence. These data are taken from a study of blood T cell repertoires in COVID-19. Only in-frame clones appear in the TCRdb table, and some are missing; sequencing was by immunoSEQ multiplex PCR. The sample lists approximately 200,000 clones, 80% occurring once. The germline gives CDR1 SGHTA, CDR2 FQGNSA. CDR3 length: 13 residues. The V and J ends lost 2 bases and 7 bases respectively, with 9 bases between them. The sample was PBMCs or T cells enriched from blood (not recorded which). The rearrangement links TRBV7-2 to TRBJ2-1; D might be TRBD2 (5 bases). The receptor comes from a woman between 40 and 55 years old with acute COVID-19. CDR3 in amino acids: CASSLRRDNEQFF. CDR3 DNA sequence: TGTGCCAGCAGCTTACGTCGGGATAATGAGCAGTTCTTC.